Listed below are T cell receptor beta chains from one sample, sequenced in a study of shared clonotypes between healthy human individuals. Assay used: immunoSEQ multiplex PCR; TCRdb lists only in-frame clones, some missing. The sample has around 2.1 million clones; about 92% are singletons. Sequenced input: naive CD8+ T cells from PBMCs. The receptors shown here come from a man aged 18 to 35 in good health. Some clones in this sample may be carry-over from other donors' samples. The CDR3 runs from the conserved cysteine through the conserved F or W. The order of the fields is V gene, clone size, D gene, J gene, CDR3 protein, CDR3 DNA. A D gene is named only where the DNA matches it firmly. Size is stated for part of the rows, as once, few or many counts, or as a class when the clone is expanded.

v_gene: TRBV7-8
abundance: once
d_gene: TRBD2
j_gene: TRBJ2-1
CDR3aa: CASSLALSGLEEREGPNEQFF
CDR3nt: TGTGCCAGCAGCTTAGCGCTCTCCGGGTTGGAGGAGCGGGAGGGCCCGAATGAGCAGTTCTTC

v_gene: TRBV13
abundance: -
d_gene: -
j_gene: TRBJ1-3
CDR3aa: CASSPLRQVSGSGNTIYF
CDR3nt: TGTGCCAGCAGCCCCCTGAGACAGGTTTCGGGTTCTGGAAACACCATATATTTT

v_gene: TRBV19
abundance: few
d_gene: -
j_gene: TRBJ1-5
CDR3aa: CASRVQDWNQPQHF
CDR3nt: TGTGCCAGTAGGGTACAGGACTGGAATCAGCCCCAGCATTTT

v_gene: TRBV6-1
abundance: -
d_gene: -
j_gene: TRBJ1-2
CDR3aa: CASSEGWGKAGYTF
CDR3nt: TGTGCCAGCAGTGAAGGTTGGGGAAAGGCTGGCTACACCTTC

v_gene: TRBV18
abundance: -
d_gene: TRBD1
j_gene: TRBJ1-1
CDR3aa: CASSPGQGSEAFF
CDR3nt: TGTGCCAGCTCACCGGGACAGGGATCTGAAGCTTTCTTT

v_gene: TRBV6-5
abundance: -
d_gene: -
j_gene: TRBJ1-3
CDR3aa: CASSYRSSGNTIYF
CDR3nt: TGTGCCAGCAGTTATAGGTCCTCTGGAAACACCATATATTTT

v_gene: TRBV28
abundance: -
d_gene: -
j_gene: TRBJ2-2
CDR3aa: CASSSTTLAEANTGELFF
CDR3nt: TGTGCCAGCAGTTCCACCACCCTCGCAGAAGCGAACACCGGGGAGCTGTTTTTT

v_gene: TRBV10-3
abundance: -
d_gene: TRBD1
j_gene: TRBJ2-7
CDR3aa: CAIKEDGTVSYEQYF
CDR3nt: TGTGCCATCAAGGAAGACGGGACAGTCTCCTACGAGCAGTACTTC

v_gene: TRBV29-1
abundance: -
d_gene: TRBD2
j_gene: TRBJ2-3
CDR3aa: CSVGGLAGEVTDTQYF
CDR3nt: TGCAGCGTTGGGGGGCTAGCGGGAGAGGTAACAGATACGCAGTATTTT

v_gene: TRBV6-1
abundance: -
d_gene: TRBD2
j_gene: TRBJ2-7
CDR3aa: CASSVAGGLADYEQYF
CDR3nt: TGTGCCAGCAGTGTCGCGGGTGGACTAGCGGACTACGAGCAGTACTTC

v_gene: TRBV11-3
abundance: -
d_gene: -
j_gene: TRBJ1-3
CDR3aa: CASSLGPAAGNTIYF
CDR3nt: TGTGCCAGCAGCTTAGGCCCGGCGGCAGGAAACACCATATATTTT

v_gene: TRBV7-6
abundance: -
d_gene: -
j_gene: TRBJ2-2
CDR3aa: CASSHPGELFF
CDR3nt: TGTGCCAGCAGCCACCCCGGGGAGCTGTTTTTT

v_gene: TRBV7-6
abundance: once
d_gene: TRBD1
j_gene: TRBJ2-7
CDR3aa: CASSSRGQDGYEQYF
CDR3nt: TGTGCCAGCAGCTCCCGGGGACAGGACGGCTACGAGCAGTACTTC

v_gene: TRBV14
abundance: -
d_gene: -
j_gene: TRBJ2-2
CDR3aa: CASSQDSRDSNTGELFF
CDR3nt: TGTGCCAGCAGCCAAGATTCGAGGGACTCAAACACCGGGGAGCTGTTTTTT

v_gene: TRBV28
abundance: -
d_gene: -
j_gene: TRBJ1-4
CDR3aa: CASSLFPGEKLFF
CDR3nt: TGTGCCAGCAGTTTATTCCCGGGAGAAAAACTGTTTTTT

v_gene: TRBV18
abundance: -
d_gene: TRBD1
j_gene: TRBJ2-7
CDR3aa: CASSDPTGSYEQYF
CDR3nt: TGTGCCAGCTCAGATCCGACAGGGAGCTACGAGCAGTACTTC

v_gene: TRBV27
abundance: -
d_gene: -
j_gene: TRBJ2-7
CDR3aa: CASSLFRGHYEQYF
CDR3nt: TGTGCCAGCAGTTTATTCCGGGGGCACTACGAGCAGTACTTC

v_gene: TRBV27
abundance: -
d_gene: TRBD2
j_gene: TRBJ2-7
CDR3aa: CASKTLAGGYEQYF
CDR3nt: TGTGCCAGCAAAACCTTAGCGGGAGGTTACGAGCAGTACTTC

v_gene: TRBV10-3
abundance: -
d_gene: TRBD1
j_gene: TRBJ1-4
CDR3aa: CAISESRTGFSPGREKLFF
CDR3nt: TGTGCCATCAGTGAGTCCCGGACAGGATTTTCCCCAGGCAGGGAAAAACTGTTTTTT

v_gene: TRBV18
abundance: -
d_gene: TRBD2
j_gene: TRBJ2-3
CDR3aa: CASSPPSGRPIDTQYF
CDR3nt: TGTGCCAGCTCACCACCTAGCGGGAGGCCCATAGATACGCAGTATTTT

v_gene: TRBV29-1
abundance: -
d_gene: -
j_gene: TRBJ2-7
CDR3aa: CSVESTSYEQYF
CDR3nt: TGCAGCGTTGAGTCTACCTCCTACGAGCAGTACTTC

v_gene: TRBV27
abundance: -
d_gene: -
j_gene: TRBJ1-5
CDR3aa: CASSLDLRGPQHF
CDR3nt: TGTGCCAGCAGTTTAGACCTTCGGGGGCCCCAGCATTTT

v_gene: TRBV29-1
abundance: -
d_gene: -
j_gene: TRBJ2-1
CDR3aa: CSVEAAGPPYNEQFF
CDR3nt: TGCAGCGTGGAAGCGGCGGGACCCCCGTACAATGAGCAGTTCTTC

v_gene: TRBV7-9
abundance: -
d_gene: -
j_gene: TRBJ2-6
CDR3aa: CASSSQRSGANVLTF
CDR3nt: TGTGCCAGCAGCTCCCAGCGATCTGGGGCCAACGTCCTGACTTTC

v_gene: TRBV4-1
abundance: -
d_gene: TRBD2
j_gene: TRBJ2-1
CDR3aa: CASSQDPLAGYNEQFF
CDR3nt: TGCGCCAGCAGCCAAGATCCCCTAGCGGGCTACAATGAGCAGTTCTTC

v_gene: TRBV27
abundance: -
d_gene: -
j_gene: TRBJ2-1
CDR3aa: CASSPGTPRGNEQFF
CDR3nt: TGTGCCAGCAGTCCCGGGACCCCGAGGGGAAATGAGCAGTTCTTC